The 27 T cell receptor beta chains presented below share a single source sample, sequenced in a study of shared clonotypes between healthy human individuals. TCRdb's table, derived via immunoSEQ multiplex PCR, lists solely in-frame clones and lacks some. The sample yields roughly 2 million clones, 90% to 95% seen once. Sequenced sample: naive CD4+ T cells sorted from blood. Subset indicated: CD45RA+ positively selected. The receptors stem from a man aged 18 to 29 in good health.

V is TRBV5-1 and J is TRBJ2-7; 9 bases fit TRBD2. J gave up 7 bases and V 5 bases, and 19 bases lay outside the gene matches. Germline assignment: CDR1 SGHRS and CDR2 YFSETQ. The CDR3 is 17 residues long. The CDR3 region is CASRGASGNAFIGEQYF. The CDR3 nucleotides read TGCGCCAGCAGGGGGGCTAGCGGGAACGCCTTTATCGGAGAGCAGTACTTC.

The chain carries TRBV5-1 and TRBJ2-5, with 8 positions matching TRBD2. This CDR3 comprises 15 residues. J lost 5 bases, V lost 0 bases, and 6 bases had no gene match. Germline-derived CDR1 and CDR2 are SGHRS and YFSETQ. The CDR3 region has the DNA TGCGCCAGCAGCTTGGGGGTAGCGGGGCCCGAGACCCAGTACTTC. Amino acid sequence: CASSLGVAGPETQYF. The full variable domain, completed using reference TRBV5-1 and TRBJ2-5, is KAGVTQTPRYLIKTRGQQVTLSCSPISGHRSVSWYQQTPGQGLQFLFEYFSETQRNKGNFPGRFSGRQFSNSRSEMNVSTLELGDSALYLCASSLGVAGPETQYFGPGTRLLVL.

This rearrangement joins TRBV7-2 to TRBJ2-7; 7 bases map to TRBD2. The germline gives CDR1 SGHTA, CDR2 FQGNSA. This CDR3 is built from 15 residues. V was pared by 4 bases and J by 5 bases, with 11 bases of the junction left unmatched. CDR3 nucleotide sequence: TGTGCCAGCAGCTCGGGGGGTGCAGGGATTCACGAGCAGTACTTC. Translated, it gives CASSSGGAGIHEQYF. The variable domain in full, with the rest retrieved from reference TRBV7-2 and TRBJ2-7, is GAGVSQSPSNKVTEKGKDVELRCDPISGHTALYWYRQSLGQGLEFLIYFQGNSAPDKSGLPSDRFSAERTGGSVSTLTIQRTQQEDSAVYLCASSSGGAGIHEQYFGPGTRLTVT.

This rearrangement joins TRBV5-4 to TRBJ2-1; no firm D call. The germline CDR1 and CDR2 sequences are SGHNT and YYREEE (reference sequence). The CDR3 is 15 amino acids. V lost 2 bases and J 0 bases, leaving 9 bases between the germline ends. The CDR3 sequence: CASSFNPHSYNEQFF. DNA for the CDR3: TGTGCCAGCAGCTTTAACCCCCACTCCTACAATGAGCAGTTCTTC.

This chain uses TRBV7-9 with TRBJ2-5; D unresolved. Trimming removed 4 bases from V and 3 bases from J, with 9 bases in between. CDR3 length: 13 amino acids. The V gene's germline CDR1 is SEHNR and CDR2 FQNEAQ (reference sequence). The CDR3 DNA follows: TGTGCCAGCAGCTCTCAGCTTAAAGAGACCCAGTACTTC. It yields the protein CASSSQLKETQYF.

Written as DNA, the CDR3 is TGTGCCAGCAGCCAAGACGGCGGGACGAACACCGGGGAGCTGTTTTTT. Protein: CASSQDGGTNTGELFF. The chain links TRBV14 to TRBJ2-2; the D gene is possibly TRBD2 (6 bases). Trimming pared 0 bases from V and 0 bases from J, leaving 8 bases between. CDR3 length equals 16 residues. Germline V lookup: CDR1 SGHDN, CDR2 FVKESK.

This clone came up once. The chain couples TRBV16 to TRBJ1-2, with TRBD1 matching 8 bases. The J segment lost 8 bases and the V segment lost 3 bases, leaving 5 bases of the junction unmatched. The CDR3 runs to 13 residues. The germline gives CDR1 KGHSY, CDR2 FQNENV. DNA of the CDR3: TGTGCCAGCAGCCATCTGACAGGGGAGGGCTACACCTTC. Translation: CASSHLTGEGYTF. Complete variable domain (other parts from reference TRBV16 and TRBJ1-2): GEEVAQTPKHLVRGEGQKAKLYCAPIKGHSYVFWYQQVLKNEFKFLISFQNENVFDETGMPKERFSAKCLPNSPCSLEIQATKLEDSAVYFCASSHLTGEGYTFGSGTRLTVV.

Ten or more counts support this clone. The rearrangement links TRBV4-1 to TRBJ2-3; no clear D. V shed 4 bases and J shed 0 bases, with 5 bases lying between them. CDR3 length: 13 residues. Germline CDR1 and CDR2: MGHRA and YSYEKL. CDR3 loop: CASSPTSTDTQYF. CDR3 in DNA: TGCGCCAGCAGCCCAACTAGCACAGATACGCAGTATTTT.

The rearrangement uses TRBV9 and TRBJ1-4; D gene unclear. CDR1 SGDLS and CDR2 YYNGEE come from the germline V gene. This CDR3 contains 14 residues. Trimming left V 2 bases short and J 8 bases short, with 13 bases between. The CDR3 coding sequence is TGTGCCAGCAGCGTCGACACCACGACGGAAAAACTGTTTTTT. Its protein is CASSVDTTTEKLFF.

At least ten counts were recorded for this clone. This sequence joins TRBV2 and TRBJ1-5; 7 nucleotides match TRBD1. This CDR3 region has 15 residues. Trimming removed 7 bases from V and 1 base from J; junction bases left unmatched: 7. Germline V gene data show CDR1 as SNHLY and CDR2 as FYNNEI. The CDR3 coding sequence is TGTGCCAGCACCCGGGACAGCGGAAGCAATCAGCCCCAGCATTTT. Translation: CASTRDSGSNQPQHF.

The chain joins TRBV11-2 to TRBJ2-7; D call uncertain. This CDR3 has 11 amino acids. Germline V CDR1 and CDR2: SGHAT, FQNNGV. The germline V and J ends were trimmed by 1 base and 6 bases, with 4 bases remaining between them. This CDR3 is CASSLAAEQYF. In nucleotides, the CDR3 is TGTGCCAGCAGCTTAGCCGCCGAGCAGTACTTC.

The chain couples TRBV18 to TRBJ2-7; 9 bases agree with TRBD1. The germline V gene has CDR1 KGHSH and CDR2 LQKENI. This CDR3 is 12 amino acids long. Trimming cost V 10 bases and J 6 bases; bases outside gene matches: 7. CDR3 sequence: CATTRDRAEQYF. The CDR3 bases are TGTGCCACCACTAGGGACAGGGCCGAGCAGTACTTC.

The J gene is TRBJ1-2, the V gene TRBV4-2, with TRBD1 identical over 7 bases. The V gene end was trimmed by 4 bases and the J gene end by 5 bases; junction bases not matched to a gene: 16. The CDR3 is 17 amino acids. Germline lookup yields CDR1 LGHNA and CDR2 YNFKEQ. The CDR3 DNA reads TGTGCCAGCAGCCCCTGGTTGTCTTCCGGGACAGCTTATGGCTACACCTTC. It translates to CASSPWLSSGTAYGYTF.

The chain uses TRBV4-3 and TRBJ2-7, with 7 bases aligning to TRBD1. From germline, CDR1 is LGHNA and CDR2 YSLEER. The CDR3 sequence is 15 residues long. Unmatched junction bases numbered 8, after V lost 1 base and J lost 5 bases. The chain's CDR3 is CASSQADRAADEQYF. CDR3 nucleotide sequence: TGCGCCAGCAGCCAAGCCGACAGGGCAGCCGACGAGCAGTACTTC.

The chain links TRBV6-5 to TRBJ1-3, with a tentative D call TRBD1 (5 bases). Trimming shortened V by 4 bases and J by 0 bases, and 10 bases separated the two germline ends. This CDR3 spans 15 amino acids. Per germline, CDR1 MNHEY and CDR2 SVGAGI. The CDR3 DNA reads as TGTGCCAGCAGTTGGCGGGGGGGCTCTGGAAACACCATATATTTT. It yields the protein CASSWRGGSGNTIYF.

Worth noting for this clone: This sequence may be a read error, since a much larger clone differs from it by one base. CDR3 residues: CASSLTGQGTYEQYF. DNA for the CDR3: TGTGCCAGCAGCTTAACGGGACAGGGTACCTACGAGCAGTACTTC. This chain joins TRBV7-8 and TRBJ2-7; TRBD1 agrees at 9 bases. CDR1 SGHVS and CDR2 FQNEAQ come from the germline V gene. V shed 2 bases and J 2 bases; nucleotides not matched to a gene: 4. CDR3 length equals 15 residues.

The chain joins TRBV27 to TRBJ2-3; D is unclear. The CDR3 length is 14 residues. Trimming removed 5 bases at V and 2 bases at J, with 11 bases between. The V gene's germline CDR1 is MNHEY and CDR2 SMNVEV (reference sequence). CDR3 nucleotide sequence: TGTGCCAGCAGTCCCCGTAAGGCCACAGATACGCAGTATTTT. Its translation is CASSPRKATDTQYF.

This chain links TRBV7-2 with TRBJ2-7, with D perhaps TRBD1 or TRBD2 (5 bases each). The CDR3 runs 15 residues. The V end lost 5 bases, the J end lost 0 bases, and 14 bases lay between the germline ends. Germline V gives CDR1 SGHTA, CDR2 FQGNSA. The CDR3 DNA is TGTGCCAGCAGCCTCGGGGCCCAGACCTCCTACGAGCAGTACTTC. This translates into CASSLGAQTSYEQYF.

This rearrangement joins TRBV2 to TRBJ2-7; perhaps TRBD2 as D (5 bases). Germline lookup yields CDR1 SNHLY and CDR2 FYNNEI. The V and J ends lost 4 bases and 2 bases respectively, with 6 bases between them. This CDR3 region has 12 residues. The CDR3 nucleotides are TGTGCCAGCAGTGCGGAGGCCTACGAGCAGTACTTC. It encodes CASSAEAYEQYF.

The chain recombines TRBV7-2 with TRBJ2-5; D is uncertain. This CDR3 is 13 amino acids long. Germline assignment: CDR1 SGHTA and CDR2 FQGNSA. The V gene lost 2 bases and the J gene lost 9 bases, with 13 bases spanning the gap. Written as DNA, the CDR3 is TGTGCCAGCAGCTTAACGTCTTCCCAAGCCCAGTACTTC. This translates into CASSLTSSQAQYF.

A word on this clone: The same CDR3 can be traced to other DNA sequences in this sample. V gene TRBV7-9 combines with J gene TRBJ1-1; D possibly corresponds to TRBD1 (6 bases). Germline assignment: CDR1 SEHNR and CDR2 FQNEAQ (reference sequence). The germline V and J ends were trimmed by 2 bases and 3 bases, with 10 bases remaining between them. CDR3 length equals 14 residues. The CDR3 DNA reads TGTGCCAGCAGCTTAAGGGGGGATCACACTGAAGCTTTCTTT. This gives the protein CASSLRGDHTEAFF.

This clone was seen just once. The J gene is TRBJ2-7, the V gene TRBV5-1; TRBD1 matches at 7 bases. The CDR3 has 13 residues. The germline V gene encodes CDR1 SGHRS and CDR2 YFSETQ. With 4 bases clipped from V and 4 bases from J, the junction kept 5 bases outside the gene matches. This CDR3 reads CASSPQGEYEQYF. DNA of the CDR3: TGCGCCAGCAGCCCCCAGGGGGAGTACGAGCAGTACTTC.

The chain joins TRBV19 to TRBJ1-6; 7 nucleotides match TRBD1. V lost 5 bases and J lost 5; bases outside the gene matches: 6. The germline gives CDR1 LNHDA, CDR2 SQIVND (reference sequence). The CDR3 consists of 15 residues. CDR3 in amino acids: CASSRDRVDNSPLHF. In DNA form, the CDR3 reads TGTGCCAGTAGTCGTGACAGGGTGGATAATTCACCCCTCCACTTT.

This chain joins TRBV28 and TRBJ2-7; 8 nucleotides match TRBD2. The V gene's germline CDR1 is MDHEN and CDR2 SYDVKM. The ends lost 2 bases at V and 3 bases at J; junction bases unmatched: 6. The CDR3 is made up of 15 amino acids. The chain's CDR3 is CASSLRLAGGYEQYF. The CDR3 nucleotides are TGTGCCAGCAGTTTAAGGCTAGCGGGTGGCTACGAGCAGTACTTC.

The chain recombines TRBV27 with TRBJ1-6; weak D call: TRBD1 (5 bases). The CDR3 has 16 residues. Trimming took off 2 bases at V and 4 bases at J, with 12 bases between the two ends. The germline CDR1 and CDR2 sequences are MNHEY and SMNVEV (reference sequence). CDR3 coding DNA: TGTGCCAGCAGTTTAAAGGGGAGTTCATATAATTCACCCCTCCACTTT. It translates to CASSLKGSSYNSPLHF.

This clone was seen a single time. The chain couples TRBV5-6 to TRBJ1-6, with D unresolved. Germline CDR1 is SGHDT and CDR2 is YYEEEE. Trimming removed 5 bases at V and 7 bases at J, with 10 bases between. The length of the CDR3 is 13 residues. CDR3 region: CASRPGYNSPLHF. For the CDR3, the DNA is TGTGCCAGCAGGCCGGGATACAATTCACCCCTCCACTTT.

The chain uses TRBV7-9 and TRBJ1-6; D is possibly TRBD1 (5 bases). The CDR3 extends over 17 amino acids. Germline values: CDR1 SEHNR, CDR2 FQNEAQ (reference sequence). V lost 1 base to trimming and J lost 7 bases, with 17 bases between them. In DNA form, the CDR3 reads TGTGCCAGCAGCTTAGGGACACCGGGCCATGGAAATTCACCCCTCCACTTT. Protein: CASSLGTPGHGNSPLHF.